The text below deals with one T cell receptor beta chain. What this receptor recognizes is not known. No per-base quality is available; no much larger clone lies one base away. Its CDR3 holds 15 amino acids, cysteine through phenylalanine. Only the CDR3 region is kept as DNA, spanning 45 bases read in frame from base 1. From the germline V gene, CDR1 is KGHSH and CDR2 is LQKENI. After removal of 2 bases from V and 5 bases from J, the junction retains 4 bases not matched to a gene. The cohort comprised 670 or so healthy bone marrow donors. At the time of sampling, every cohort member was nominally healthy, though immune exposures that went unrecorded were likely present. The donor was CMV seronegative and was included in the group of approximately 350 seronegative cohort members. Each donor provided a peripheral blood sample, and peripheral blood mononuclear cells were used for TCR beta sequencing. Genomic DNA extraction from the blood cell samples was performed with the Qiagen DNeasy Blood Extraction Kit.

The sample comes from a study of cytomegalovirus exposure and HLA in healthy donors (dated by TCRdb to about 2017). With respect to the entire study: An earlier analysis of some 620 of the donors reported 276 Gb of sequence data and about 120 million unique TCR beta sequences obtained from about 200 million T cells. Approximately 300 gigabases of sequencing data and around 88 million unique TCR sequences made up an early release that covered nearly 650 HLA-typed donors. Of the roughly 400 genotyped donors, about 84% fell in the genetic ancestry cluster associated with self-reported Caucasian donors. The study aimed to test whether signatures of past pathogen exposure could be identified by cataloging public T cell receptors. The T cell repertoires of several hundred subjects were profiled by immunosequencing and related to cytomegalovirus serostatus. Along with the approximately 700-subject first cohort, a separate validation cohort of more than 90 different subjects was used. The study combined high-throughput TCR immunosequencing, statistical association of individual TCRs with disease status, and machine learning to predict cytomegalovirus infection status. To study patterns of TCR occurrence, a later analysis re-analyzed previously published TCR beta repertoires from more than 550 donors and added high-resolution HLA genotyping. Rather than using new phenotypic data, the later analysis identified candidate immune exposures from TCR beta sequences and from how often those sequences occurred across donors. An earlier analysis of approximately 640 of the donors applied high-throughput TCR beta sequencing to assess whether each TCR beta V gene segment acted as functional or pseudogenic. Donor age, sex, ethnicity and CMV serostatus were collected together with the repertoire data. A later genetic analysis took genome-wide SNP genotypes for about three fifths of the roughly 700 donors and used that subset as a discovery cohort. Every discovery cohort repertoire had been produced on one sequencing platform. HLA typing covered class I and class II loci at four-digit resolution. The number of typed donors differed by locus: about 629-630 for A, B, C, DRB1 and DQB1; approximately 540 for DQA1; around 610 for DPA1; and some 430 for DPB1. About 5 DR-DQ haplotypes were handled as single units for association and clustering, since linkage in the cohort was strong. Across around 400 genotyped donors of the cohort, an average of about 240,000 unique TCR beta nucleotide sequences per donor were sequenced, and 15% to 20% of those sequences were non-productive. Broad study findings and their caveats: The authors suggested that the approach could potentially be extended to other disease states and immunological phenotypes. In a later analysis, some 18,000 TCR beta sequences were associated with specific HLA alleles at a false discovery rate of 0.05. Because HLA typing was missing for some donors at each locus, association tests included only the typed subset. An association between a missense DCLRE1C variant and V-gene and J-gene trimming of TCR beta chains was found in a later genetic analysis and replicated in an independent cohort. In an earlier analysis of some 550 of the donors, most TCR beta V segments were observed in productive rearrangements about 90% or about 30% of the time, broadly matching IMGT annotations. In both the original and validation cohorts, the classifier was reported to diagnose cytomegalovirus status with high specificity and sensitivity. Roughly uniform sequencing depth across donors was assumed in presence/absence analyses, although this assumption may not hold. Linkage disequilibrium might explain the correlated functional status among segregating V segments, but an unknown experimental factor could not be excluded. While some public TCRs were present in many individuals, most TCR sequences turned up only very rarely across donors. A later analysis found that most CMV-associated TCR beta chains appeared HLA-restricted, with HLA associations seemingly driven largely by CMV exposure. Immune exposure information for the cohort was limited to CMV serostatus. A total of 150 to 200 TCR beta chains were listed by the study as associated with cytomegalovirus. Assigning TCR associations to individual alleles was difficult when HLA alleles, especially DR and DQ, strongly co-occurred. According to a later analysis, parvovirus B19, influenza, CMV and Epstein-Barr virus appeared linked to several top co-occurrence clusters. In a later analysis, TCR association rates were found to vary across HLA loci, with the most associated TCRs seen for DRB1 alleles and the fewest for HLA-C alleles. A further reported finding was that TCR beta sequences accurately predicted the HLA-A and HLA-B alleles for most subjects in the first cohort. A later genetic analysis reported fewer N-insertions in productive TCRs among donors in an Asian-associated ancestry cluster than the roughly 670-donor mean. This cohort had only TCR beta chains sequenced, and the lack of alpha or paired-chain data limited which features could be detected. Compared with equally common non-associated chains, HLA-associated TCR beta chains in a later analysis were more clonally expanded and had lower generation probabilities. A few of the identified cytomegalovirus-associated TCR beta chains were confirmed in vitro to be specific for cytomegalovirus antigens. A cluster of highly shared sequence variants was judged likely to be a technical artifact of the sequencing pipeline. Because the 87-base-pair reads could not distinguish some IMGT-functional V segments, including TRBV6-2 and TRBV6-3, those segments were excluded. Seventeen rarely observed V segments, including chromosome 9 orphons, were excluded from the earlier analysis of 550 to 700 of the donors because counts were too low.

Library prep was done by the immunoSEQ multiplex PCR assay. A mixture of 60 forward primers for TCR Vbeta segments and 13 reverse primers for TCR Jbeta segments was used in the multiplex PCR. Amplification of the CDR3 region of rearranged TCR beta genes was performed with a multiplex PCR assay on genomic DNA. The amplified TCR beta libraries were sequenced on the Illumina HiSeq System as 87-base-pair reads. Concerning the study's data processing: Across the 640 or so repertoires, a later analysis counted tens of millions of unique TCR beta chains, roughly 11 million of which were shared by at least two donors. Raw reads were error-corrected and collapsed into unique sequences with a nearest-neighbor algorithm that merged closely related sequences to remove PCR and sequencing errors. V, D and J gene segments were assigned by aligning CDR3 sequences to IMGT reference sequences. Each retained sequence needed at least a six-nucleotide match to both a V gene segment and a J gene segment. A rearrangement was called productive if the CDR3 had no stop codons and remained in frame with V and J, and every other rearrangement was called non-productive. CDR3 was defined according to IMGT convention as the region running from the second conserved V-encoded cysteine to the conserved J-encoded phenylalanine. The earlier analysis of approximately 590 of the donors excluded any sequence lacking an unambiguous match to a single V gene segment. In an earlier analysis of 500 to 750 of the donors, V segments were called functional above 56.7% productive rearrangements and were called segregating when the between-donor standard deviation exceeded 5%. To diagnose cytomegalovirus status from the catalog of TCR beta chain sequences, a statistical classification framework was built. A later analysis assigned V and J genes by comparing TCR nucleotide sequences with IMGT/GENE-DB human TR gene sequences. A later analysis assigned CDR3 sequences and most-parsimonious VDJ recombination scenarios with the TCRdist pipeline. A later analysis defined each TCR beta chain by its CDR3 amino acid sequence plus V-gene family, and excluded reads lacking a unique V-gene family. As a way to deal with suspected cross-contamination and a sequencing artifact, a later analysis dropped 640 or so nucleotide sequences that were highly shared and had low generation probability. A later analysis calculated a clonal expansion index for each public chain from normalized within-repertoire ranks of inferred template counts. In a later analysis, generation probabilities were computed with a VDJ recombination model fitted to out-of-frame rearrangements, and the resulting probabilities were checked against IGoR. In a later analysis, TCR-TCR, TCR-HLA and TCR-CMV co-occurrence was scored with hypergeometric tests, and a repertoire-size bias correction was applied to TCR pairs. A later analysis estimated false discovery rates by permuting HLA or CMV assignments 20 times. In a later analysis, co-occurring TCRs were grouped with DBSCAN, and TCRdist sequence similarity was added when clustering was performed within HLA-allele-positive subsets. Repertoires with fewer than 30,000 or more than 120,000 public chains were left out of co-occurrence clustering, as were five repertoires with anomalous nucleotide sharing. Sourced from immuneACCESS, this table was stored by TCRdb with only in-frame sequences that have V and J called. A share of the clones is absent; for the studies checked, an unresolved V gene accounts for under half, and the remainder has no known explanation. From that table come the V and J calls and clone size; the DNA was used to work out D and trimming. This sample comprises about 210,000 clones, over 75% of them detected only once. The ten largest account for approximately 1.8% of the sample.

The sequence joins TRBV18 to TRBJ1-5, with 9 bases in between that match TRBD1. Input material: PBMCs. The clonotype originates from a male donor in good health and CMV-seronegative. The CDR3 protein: CASSPNRGLDQPQHF. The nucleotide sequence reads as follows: TGTGCCAGCTCACCAAACAGGGGGCTGGATCAGCCCCAGCATTTT.